This T cell receptor beta chain was recorded in a study of T cells after yellow fever vaccination. This clonotype has a handful of counts. The TCR cDNA carried a universal primer site and UMIs from 5'RACE template switching. TCRdb re-analysed the 5' RACE reads in MiXCR, keeping a single row per CDR3 protein. Here the sample spans roughly 250,000 distinct CDR3 sequences, over 10% being singletons. The V gene's germline CDR1 is MGHRA and CDR2 YSYEKL. Germline trimming cut 0 bases from V and 7 bases from J; bases unmatched to any gene: 11. This CDR3 region has 17 residues. This receptor was obtained from a man aged 25 to 40 who received the YFV17D yellow fever vaccine. J is TRBJ2-1 and V is TRBV4-1; 8 bases line up with TRBD2. The material sequenced was CD4+ T cells sorted from PBMCs, taken 45 days after the yellow fever booster vaccination. CDR3 DNA sequence: TGCGCCAGCAGCCAAGAAAGAGTCAGCGGGAGATGGAATGAGCAGTTCTTC. Its translation is CASSQERVSGRWNEQFF.